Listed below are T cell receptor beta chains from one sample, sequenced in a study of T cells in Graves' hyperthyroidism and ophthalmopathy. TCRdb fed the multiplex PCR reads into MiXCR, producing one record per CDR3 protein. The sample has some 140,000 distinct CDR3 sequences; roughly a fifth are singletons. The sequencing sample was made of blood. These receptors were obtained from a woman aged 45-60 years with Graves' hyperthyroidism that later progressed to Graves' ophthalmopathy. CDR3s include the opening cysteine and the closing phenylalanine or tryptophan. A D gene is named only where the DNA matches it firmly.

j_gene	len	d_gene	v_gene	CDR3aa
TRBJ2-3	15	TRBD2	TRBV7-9	CAGSKREGREDTQYF
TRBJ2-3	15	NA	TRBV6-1	CASSLGGRPKEVQYF
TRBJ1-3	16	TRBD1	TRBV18	CASFLRQDRLRNTIYF
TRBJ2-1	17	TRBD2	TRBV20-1	CSARASFRLAGDNEQFF
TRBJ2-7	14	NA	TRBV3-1	CASRRGGAPYEQYF
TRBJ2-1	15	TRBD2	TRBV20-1	CSASLFSGGRGEQFF
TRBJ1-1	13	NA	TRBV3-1	CASSQNGAGVAFF
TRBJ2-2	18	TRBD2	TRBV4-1	CASSQGLAGGLDTGELFF
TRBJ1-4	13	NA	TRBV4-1	CASSLTLSGKLFF
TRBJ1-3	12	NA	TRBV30	CAWSLVGNTIYF
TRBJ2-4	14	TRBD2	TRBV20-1	CSAHSGKGKNIQYF
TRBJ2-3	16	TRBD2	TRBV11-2	CASSFTSGALTDTQYF
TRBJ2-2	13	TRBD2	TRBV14	CASRATSAGELFF
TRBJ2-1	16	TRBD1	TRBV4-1	CASSQEMAGGYNEQFF
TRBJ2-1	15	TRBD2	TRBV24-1	CATSETSGSRNEQFF
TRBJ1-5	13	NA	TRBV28	CASTRIGNQPQHF
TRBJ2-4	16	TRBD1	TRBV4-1	CASSLEGALAKNIQYF
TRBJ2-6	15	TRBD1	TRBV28	CASSTGGSGANVLAF
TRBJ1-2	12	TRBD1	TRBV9	CASSLGTERYTF
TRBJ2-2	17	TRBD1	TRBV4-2	CASSQGGGQGFTGELFF
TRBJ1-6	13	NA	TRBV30	CAVRPEGNSPLHF
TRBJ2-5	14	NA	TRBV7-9	CASSPPGIGETQYF
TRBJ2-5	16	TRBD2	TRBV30	CAWSVQTSGSGKTQYF
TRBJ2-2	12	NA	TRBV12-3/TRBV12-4	CASTSITGELFF
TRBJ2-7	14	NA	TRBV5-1	CASSFYRELSEQYF
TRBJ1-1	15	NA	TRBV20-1	CSAPRSTGANTEAFF
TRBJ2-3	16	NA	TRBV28	CASSLSTTGLTDTQYF
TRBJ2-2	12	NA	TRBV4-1	CASSQRAGELFF
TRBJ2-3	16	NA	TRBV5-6	CASSLGGSSLTDTQYF
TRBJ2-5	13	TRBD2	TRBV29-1	CSVGGSGTKTQYF
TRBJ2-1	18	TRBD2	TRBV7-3	CASSLTRGLVAALREQFF
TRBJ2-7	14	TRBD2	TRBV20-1	CSAPGLARPYEQYF
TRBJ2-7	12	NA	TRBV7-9	CASRERGGEQYF
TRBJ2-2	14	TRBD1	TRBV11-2	CASSWDRDTGELFF
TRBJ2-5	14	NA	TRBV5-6	CASSLAGLQETQYF
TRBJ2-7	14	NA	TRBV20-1	CSAIIGGITKEQYF
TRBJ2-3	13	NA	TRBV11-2	CASRRSNEDTQYF
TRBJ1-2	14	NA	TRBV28	CASSPTGKGYGYTF
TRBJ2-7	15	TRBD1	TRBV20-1	CSARDPPTGGYEQYF
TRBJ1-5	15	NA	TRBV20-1	CSAREPGLTNQPQHF
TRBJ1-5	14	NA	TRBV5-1	CASSLDGGNQPQHF
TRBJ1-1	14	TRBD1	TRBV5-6	CASSQGQGTTEAFF
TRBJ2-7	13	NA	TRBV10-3	CAISEQGAYEQYF